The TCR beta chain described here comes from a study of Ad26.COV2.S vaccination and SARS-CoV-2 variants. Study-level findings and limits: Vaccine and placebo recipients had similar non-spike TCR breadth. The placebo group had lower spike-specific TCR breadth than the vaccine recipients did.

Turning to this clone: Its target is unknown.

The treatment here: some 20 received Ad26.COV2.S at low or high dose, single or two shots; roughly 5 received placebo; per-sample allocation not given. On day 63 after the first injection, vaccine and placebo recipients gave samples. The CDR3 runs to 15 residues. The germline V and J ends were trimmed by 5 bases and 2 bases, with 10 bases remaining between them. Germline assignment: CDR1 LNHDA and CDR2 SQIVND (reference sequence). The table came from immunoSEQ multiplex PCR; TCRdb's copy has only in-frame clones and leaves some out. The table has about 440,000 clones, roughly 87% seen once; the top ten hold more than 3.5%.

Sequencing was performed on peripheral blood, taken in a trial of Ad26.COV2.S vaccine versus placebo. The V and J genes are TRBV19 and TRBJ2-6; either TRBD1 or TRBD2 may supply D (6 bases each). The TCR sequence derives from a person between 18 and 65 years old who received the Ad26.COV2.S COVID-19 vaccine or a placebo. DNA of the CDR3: TGTGCCAGTAGTCCGGGGGCCGCTGGGGCCAACGTCCTGACTTTC. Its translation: CASSPGAAGANVLTF. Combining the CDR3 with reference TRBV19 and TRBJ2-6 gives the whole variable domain DGGITQSPKYLFRKEGQNVTLSCEQNLNHDAMYWYRQDPGQGLRLIYYSQIVNDFQKGDIAEGYSVSREKKESFPLTVTSAQKNPTAFYLCASSPGAAGANVLTFGAGSRLTVL.